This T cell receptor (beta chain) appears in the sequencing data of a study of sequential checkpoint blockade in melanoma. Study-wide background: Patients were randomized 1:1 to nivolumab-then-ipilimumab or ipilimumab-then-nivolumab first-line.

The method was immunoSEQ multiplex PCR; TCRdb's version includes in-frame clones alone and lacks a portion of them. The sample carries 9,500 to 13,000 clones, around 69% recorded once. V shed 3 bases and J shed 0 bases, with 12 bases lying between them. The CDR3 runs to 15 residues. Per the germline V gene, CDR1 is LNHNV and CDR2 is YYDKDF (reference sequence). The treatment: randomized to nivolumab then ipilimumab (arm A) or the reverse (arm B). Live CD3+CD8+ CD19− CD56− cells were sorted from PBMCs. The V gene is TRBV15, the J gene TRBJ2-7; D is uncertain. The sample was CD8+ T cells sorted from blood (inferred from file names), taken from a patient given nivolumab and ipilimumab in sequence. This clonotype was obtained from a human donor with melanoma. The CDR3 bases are TGTGCCACCAGCAGGGGCTGGGCCAACTCCTACGAGCAGTACTTC. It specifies CATSRGWANSYEQYF.